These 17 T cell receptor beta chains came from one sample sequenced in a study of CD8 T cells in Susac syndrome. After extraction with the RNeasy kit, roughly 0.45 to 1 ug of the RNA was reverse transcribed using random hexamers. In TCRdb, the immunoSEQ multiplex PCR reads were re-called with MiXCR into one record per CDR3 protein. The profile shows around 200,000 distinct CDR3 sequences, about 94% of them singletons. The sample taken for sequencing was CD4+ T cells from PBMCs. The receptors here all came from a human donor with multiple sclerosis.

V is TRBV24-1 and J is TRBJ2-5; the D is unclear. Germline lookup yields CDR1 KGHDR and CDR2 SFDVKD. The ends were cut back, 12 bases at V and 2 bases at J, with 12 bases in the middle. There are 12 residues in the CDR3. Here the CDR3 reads CAPEVQQETQYF. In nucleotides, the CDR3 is TGTGCCCCCGAAGTCCAGCAAGAGACCCAGTACTTC.

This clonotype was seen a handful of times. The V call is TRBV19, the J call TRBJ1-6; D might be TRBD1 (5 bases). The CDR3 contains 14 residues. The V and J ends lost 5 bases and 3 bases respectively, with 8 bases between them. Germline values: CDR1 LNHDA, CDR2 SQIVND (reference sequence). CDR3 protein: CASSPRGYNSPLHF. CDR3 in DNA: TGTGCCAGTAGTCCGAGGGGCTATAATTCACCCCTCCACTTT.

In DNA, the CDR3 is TGTGCCAGTAGTATTCTAACAGGGCCCGAAGCTTTCTTT. Protein sequence: CASSILTGPEAFF. V and J are TRBV19 and TRBJ1-1, with a possible D match to TRBD1 (6 bases). The germline V and J ends were trimmed by 3 bases and 8 bases, with 13 bases remaining between them. This CDR3 is 13 amino acids long. The germline V gene has CDR1 LNHDA and CDR2 SQIVND (reference sequence).

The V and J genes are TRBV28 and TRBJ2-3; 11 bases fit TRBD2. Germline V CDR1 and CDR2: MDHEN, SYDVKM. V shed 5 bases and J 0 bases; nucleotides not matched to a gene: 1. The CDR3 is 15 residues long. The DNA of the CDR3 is TGTGCCAGCAGTGGGACTAGCGGTAGCACAGATACGCAGTATTTT. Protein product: CASSGTSGSTDTQYF.

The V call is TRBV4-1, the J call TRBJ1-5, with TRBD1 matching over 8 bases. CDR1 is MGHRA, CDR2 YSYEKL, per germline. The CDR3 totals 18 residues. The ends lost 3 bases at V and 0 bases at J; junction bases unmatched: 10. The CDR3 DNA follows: TGCGCCAGCAGCCAGGGGTCCAGGGGGCTAGATAGCAATCAGCCCCAGCATTTT. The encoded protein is CASSQGSRGLDSNQPQHF.

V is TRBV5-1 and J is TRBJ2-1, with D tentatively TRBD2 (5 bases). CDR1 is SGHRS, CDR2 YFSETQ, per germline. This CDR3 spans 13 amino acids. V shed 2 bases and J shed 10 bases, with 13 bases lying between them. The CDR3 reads CASSFGLGREQFF. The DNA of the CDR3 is TGCGCCAGCAGCTTTGGACTCGGGCGGGAGCAGTTCTTC. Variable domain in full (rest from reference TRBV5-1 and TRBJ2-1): KAGVTQTPRYLIKTRGQQVTLSCSPISGHRSVSWYQQTPGQGLQFLFEYFSETQRNKGNFPGRFSGRQFSNSRSEMNVSTLELGDSALYLCASSFGLGREQFFGPGTRLTVL.

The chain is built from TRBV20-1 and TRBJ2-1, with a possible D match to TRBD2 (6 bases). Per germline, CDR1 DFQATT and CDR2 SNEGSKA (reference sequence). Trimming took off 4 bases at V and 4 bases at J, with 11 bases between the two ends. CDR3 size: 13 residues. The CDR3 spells CSAKAGVYNEQFF. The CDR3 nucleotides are TGCAGTGCTAAAGCGGGCGTATACAATGAGCAGTTCTTC.

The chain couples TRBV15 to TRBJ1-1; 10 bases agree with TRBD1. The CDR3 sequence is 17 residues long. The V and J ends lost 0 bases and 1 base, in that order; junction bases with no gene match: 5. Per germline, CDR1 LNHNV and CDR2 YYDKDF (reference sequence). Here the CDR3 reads CATSRDRGQGTNTEAFF. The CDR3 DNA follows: TGTGCCACCAGCAGAGACCGGGGACAGGGGACGAACACTGAAGCTTTCTTT.

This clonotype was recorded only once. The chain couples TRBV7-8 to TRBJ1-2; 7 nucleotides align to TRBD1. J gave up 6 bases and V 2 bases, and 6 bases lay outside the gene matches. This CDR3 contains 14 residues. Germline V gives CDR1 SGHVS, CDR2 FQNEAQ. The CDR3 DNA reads TGTGCCAGCAGCTTATTTCGACAGGGAGATGGCTACACCTTC. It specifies CASSLFRQGDGYTF.

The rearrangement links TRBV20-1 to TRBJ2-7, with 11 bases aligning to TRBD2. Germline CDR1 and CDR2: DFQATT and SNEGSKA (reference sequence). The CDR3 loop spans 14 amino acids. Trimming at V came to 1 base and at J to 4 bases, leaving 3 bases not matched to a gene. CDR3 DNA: TGCAGTGCTAGAGGTAGCGGGGGGGCTTACGAGCAGTACTTC. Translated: CSARGSGGAYEQYF.

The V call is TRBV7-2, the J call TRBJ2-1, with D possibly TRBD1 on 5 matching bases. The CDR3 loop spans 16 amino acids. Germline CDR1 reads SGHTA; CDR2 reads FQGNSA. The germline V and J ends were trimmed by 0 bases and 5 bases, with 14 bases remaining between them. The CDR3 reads CASSLASLGENNEQFF. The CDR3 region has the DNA TGTGCCAGCAGCTTAGCCAGTCTAGGGGAAAACAATGAGCAGTTCTTC.

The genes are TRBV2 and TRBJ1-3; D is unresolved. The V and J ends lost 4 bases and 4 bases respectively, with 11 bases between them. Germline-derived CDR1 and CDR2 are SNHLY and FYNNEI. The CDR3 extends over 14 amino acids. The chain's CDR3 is CASSVPSKGNTIYF. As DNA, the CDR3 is TGTGCCAGCAGTGTCCCTAGTAAGGGAAACACCATATATTTT.

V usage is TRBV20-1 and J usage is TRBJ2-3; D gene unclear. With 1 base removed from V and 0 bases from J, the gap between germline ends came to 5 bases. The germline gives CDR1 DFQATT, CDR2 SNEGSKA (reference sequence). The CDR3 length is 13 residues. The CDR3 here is CSARGSSTDTQYF. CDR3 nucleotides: TGCAGTGCTAGAGGCTCTAGCACAGATACGCAGTATTTT.

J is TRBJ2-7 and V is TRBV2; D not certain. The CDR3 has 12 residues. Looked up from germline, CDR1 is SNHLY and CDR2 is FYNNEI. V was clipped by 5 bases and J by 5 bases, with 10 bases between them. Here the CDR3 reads CASSSRFNEQYF. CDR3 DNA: TGTGCCAGCAGTTCCAGGTTCAACGAGCAGTACTTC.

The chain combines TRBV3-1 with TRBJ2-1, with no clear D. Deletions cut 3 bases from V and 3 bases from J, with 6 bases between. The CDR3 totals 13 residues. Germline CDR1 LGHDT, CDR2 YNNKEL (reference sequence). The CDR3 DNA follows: TGTGCCAGCAGCCAGTACGACTACAATGAGCAGTTCTTC. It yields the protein CASSQYDYNEQFF.

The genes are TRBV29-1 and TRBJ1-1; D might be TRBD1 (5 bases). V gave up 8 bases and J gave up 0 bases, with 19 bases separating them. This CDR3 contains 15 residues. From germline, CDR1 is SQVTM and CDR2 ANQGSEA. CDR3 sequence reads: CSLVGGEDMNTEAFF. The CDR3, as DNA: TGCAGCCTTGTTGGGGGGGAAGACATGAACACTGAAGCTTTCTTT.

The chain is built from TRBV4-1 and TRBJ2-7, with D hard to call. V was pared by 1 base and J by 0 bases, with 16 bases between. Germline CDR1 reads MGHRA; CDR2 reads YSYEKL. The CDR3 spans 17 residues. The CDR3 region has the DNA TGCGCCAGCAGCCAAGTGATATGGACGGAGAGCTCCTACGAGCAGTACTTC. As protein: CASSQVIWTESSYEQYF.